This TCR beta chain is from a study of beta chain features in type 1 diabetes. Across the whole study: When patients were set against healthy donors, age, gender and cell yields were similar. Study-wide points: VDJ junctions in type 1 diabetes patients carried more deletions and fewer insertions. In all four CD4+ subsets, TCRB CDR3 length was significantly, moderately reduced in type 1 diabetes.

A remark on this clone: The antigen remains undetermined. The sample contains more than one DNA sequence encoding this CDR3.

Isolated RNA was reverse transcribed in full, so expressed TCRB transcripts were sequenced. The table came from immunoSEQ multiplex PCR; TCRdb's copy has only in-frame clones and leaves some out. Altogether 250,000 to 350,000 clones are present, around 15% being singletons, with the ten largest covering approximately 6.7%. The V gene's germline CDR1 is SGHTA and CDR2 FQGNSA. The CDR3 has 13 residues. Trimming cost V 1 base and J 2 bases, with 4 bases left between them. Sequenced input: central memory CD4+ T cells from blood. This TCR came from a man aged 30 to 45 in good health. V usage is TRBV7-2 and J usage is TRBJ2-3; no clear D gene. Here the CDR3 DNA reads TGTGCCAGCAGCTTAGTATACACAGATACGCAGTATTTT. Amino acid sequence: CASSLVYTDTQYF.